These 15 T cell receptor beta chains originate from one sample sequenced in a study of T-cell reconstitution after alpha-beta-depleted transplantation in children. Preparation of the TCRbeta library involved a method that used unique molecular identifiers. TCRdb re-derived calls from the PCR reads in MiXCR, one entry per CDR3 protein. The profile shows fewer than 350,000 distinct CDR3 sequences, under 14% of them singletons. Here the sequenced sample was peripheral blood, taken 180 days after TCRalphabeta/CD19-depleted stem cell transplant. Receptors were obtained from a male patient between 2 and 9 years old who had a stem cell transplant for chronic granulomatous disease, so the T cells may come from the graft donor.

On this clonotype: This may be a read error: a much more frequent sequence differs by one nucleotide. The chain combines TRBV5-6 with TRBJ2-5; 7 bases match TRBD1. There are 15 residues in the CDR3. Germline lookup yields CDR1 SGHDT and CDR2 YYEEEE. The CDR3 DNA sequence: TGTGCCAGCAGGCCACTCGGGACAGCCCAAGAGAACCAGTACTTC. Translated, it gives CASRPLGTAQENQYF. Full variable domain (rest looked up from reference TRBV5-6 and TRBJ2-5): DAGVTQSPTHLIKTRGQQVTLRCSPKSGHDTVSWYQQALGQGPQFIFQYYEEEERQRGNFPDRFSGHQFPNYSSELNVNALLLGDSALYLCASRPLGTAQENQYFGPGTRLLVL.

At least ten counts were recorded for this clonotype. This chain connects TRBV18 to TRBJ2-5; TRBD1 aligns across 7 bases. The CDR3 is 15 residues long. V shed 3 bases, J shed 4 bases, and the junction held 8 bases outside the gene matches. The germline gives CDR1 KGHSH, CDR2 LQKENI. The CDR3 DNA reads TGTGCCAGCTCACCCTTAACAGGGGCCCCAGAGACCCAGTACTTC. Translation: CASSPLTGAPETQYF.

This clonotype was seen repeatedly, ten times or more. The chain employs TRBV28 and TRBJ1-6; 7 nucleotides line up with TRBD1. CDR1 is MDHEN and CDR2 is SYDVKM in the germline V gene. The CDR3 extends over 15 amino acids. V was pared by 1 base and J by 9 bases, with 6 bases of the junction left unmatched. CDR3 residues: CASSLSTRGSSPLHF. The DNA for the CDR3 is TGTGCCAGCAGTTTATCGACCAGGGGGAGTTCACCCCTCCACTTT.

This clonotype was recorded at least ten times. The chain has TRBV28 and TRBJ2-7; D is possibly TRBD1 (6 bases). Germline loops: CDR1 MDHEN, CDR2 SYDVKM. Trimming shortened V by 4 bases and J by 4 bases, and 11 bases separated the two germline ends. There are 13 residues in the CDR3. The CDR3 DNA is TGTGCCAGCAGTTCGAACAGGGTTTACGAGCAGTACTTC. Amino acid sequence: CASSSNRVYEQYF.

This clonotype occurred many times. V gene TRBV9 combines with J gene TRBJ1-1; D might be TRBD1 (5 bases). Germline loops: CDR1 SGDLS, CDR2 YYNGEE. V shed 3 bases and J shed 4 bases, with 10 bases lying between them. The CDR3 has 13 residues. In nucleotides, the CDR3 is TGTGCCAGCAGCGCCAGGGTAGGCACTGAAGCTTTCTTT. Its translation is CASSARVGTEAFF.

This clonotype was observed at least ten times. In DNA, the CDR3 is TGCAGCGTTGTGCTACTCTCCTACGAGCAGTACTTC. It specifies CSVVLLSYEQYF. The chain employs TRBV29-1 and TRBJ2-7; D unclear. Germline CDR1 is SQVTM and CDR2 is ANQGSEA. V was trimmed by 4 bases and J by 0 bases, leaving 7 bases between them. The CDR3 has 12 amino acids.

There are many counts of this clonotype. The genes are TRBV7-9 and TRBJ2-7; 7 bases line up with TRBD1. This CDR3 spans 14 amino acids. The V segment lost 5 bases and the J segment 2 bases; nucleotides outside the gene matches: 6. CDR1 and CDR2 from the germline V gene are SEHNR and FQNEAQ (reference sequence). The CDR3 here is CASSQTGTAYEQYF. The CDR3 DNA follows: TGTGCCAGCAGCCAAACCGGGACAGCCTACGAGCAGTACTTC.

This clonotype was counted a few times. The CDR3: CASSEWPPGAIFYEQFF. CDR3 nucleotide sequence: TGTGCCAGCAGTGAATGGCCGCCGGGGGCGATATTTTATGAGCAGTTCTTC. The rearrangement joins TRBV6-1 to TRBJ2-1, with D perhaps assigned TRBD1 or TRBD2 (6 bases each). Germline CDR1 MNHNS, CDR2 SASEGT. V lost 2 bases and J lost 8, with 22 bases in between. This CDR3 contains 17 residues.

This clonotype has at least ten counts. The V and J genes are TRBV7-8 and TRBJ2-7; 9 nucleotides line up with TRBD1. Germline-derived CDR1 and CDR2 are SGHVS and FQNEAQ. V was pared by 4 bases and J by 5 bases, with 9 bases of the junction left unmatched. This CDR3 has 15 residues. CDR3 sequence (DNA): TGTGCCAGCAGCTCCCCCCCGGGACAGGGCGACGAGCAGTACTTC. It encodes CASSSPPGQGDEQYF.

This clonotype was seen ten or more times. The chain joins TRBV5-1 to TRBJ2-7, with TRBD2 matching 10 bases. This CDR3 contains 16 residues. CDR1 SGHRS and CDR2 YFSETQ come from the germline V gene. Trimming removed 1 base from V and 4 bases from J; junction bases left unmatched: 8. CDR3 amino acids: CASSLFATSGFYEQYF. The CDR3 DNA is TGCGCCAGCAGCTTGTTCGCGACTAGCGGGTTTTACGAGCAGTACTTC.

Remarks on this clonotype: An end of the junction differs from the germline gene, which may be a read error. V and J are TRBV29-1 and TRBJ1-1; no clear D gene. The length of the CDR3 is 11 residues. The V gene's germline CDR1 is SQVTM and CDR2 ANQGSEA. The CDR3 nucleotides are TGCAGCGTTGGGATCAGGCCCGAAGCTCTCTTT. Its translation: CSVGIRPEALF. The variable domain in full, completed from reference TRBV29-1 and TRBJ1-1, reads SAVISQKPSRDICQRGTSLTIQCQVDSQVTMMFWYRQQPGQSLTLIATANQGSEATYESGFVIDKFPISRPNLTFSTLTVSNMSPEDSSIYLCSVGIRPEALFGQGTRLTVV.

In the case of this clonotype: A much larger clone lies one base from this, so it may be a read error. The rearrangement links TRBV2 to TRBJ2-7; 7 bases align to TRBD2. CDR1 is SNHLY and CDR2 is FYNNEI in the germline V gene. This CDR3 spans 13 amino acids. CDR3 sequence (DNA): TGTGCCAGCAGCGGACTAGTAACCTACGAGCAGTCCTTC. The encoded protein is CASSGLVTYEQSF.

Ten or more counts support this clonotype. The chain carries TRBV7-8 and TRBJ2-1, with D perhaps TRBD1 or TRBD2 (5 bases each). V was shortened by 3 bases and J by 3 bases, with 9 bases between the two germline ends. The germline V gene has CDR1 SGHVS and CDR2 FQNEAQ. This CDR3 contains 14 residues. Here the CDR3 DNA reads TGTGCCAGCAGCTTGGGGGACCGCTACAATGAGCAGTTCTTC. Protein product: CASSLGDRYNEQFF.

In its sample, this clonotype was seen many times. The CDR3 DNA reads as TGTGCCAGCAGCTCCTCTAACAGGGGGAGCACTGAAGCTTTCTTT. Protein product: CASSSSNRGSTEAFF. The rearrangement joins TRBV7-9 to TRBJ1-1; 8 bases are shared with TRBD1. Germline assignment: CDR1 SEHNR and CDR2 FQNEAQ (reference sequence). CDR3 length equals 15 residues. Trimming removed 4 bases from V and 4 bases from J; junction bases left unmatched: 8.

As regards this clonotype: Being one base from a much bigger clone, this may be a read error. The chain has TRBV2 and TRBJ2-1; D not certain. The germline gives CDR1 SNHLY, CDR2 FYNNEI. The CDR3 consists of 15 residues. The CDR3, as DNA: TGTGCCAGCAGCCTGGCCGTTTCCTCCTACAATGAGCAGCTCTTC. Translating it yields CASSLAVSSYNEQLF.